This TCR beta chain was sequenced in a study of cytomegalovirus exposure and HLA in healthy donors (dated by TCRdb to about 2017). For the study in its entirety: An earlier analysis of roughly 500 of the donors reported 250 to 350 Gb of sequence data and 90 million to 120 million unique TCR beta sequences obtained from around 180 million T cells. Approximately 300 gigabases of sequencing data and around 90 million unique TCR sequences made up an early release that covered 500 to 700 HLA-typed donors. Of the roughly 400 genotyped donors, over 65% fell in the genetic ancestry cluster associated with self-reported Caucasian donors. The study was designed to test whether signatures of past pathogen exposure could be identified by cataloging public T cell receptors. Using immunosequencing, the study profiled T cell repertoires from about 620 subjects and related those repertoires to cytomegalovirus serostatus. Along with the roughly 710-subject first cohort, a separate validation cohort of 120 different subjects was used. To predict cytomegalovirus infection status, the study combined high-throughput TCR immunosequencing, statistical association of individual TCRs with disease status, and machine learning. A later analysis re-analyzed previously published TCR beta repertoires from 650 to 800 donors and added high-resolution HLA genotyping to study TCR occurrence patterns. Rather than drawing on any new phenotypic data, the later analysis identified candidate immune exposures from TCR beta sequences and the way those sequences occurred across donors. In an earlier analysis of several hundred of the donors, high-throughput TCR beta sequencing was used to judge whether each TCR beta V gene segment behaved as functional or pseudogenic. Donor age, sex, ethnicity and CMV serostatus were collected together with the repertoire data. In a later genetic analysis, genome-wide SNP genotypes for about three fifths of the roughly 670 donors were used, and that subset was treated as a discovery cohort. All discovery cohort repertoires had been generated using a single sequencing platform. HLA typing covered class I and class II loci at four-digit resolution. Typing coverage differed by locus: A, B, C, DRB1 and DQB1 were typed in about 629-640 donors, DQA1 in 500 to 550, DPA1 in over 600, and DPB1 in just under 480. Five DR-DQ haplotypes were treated as single units for association and clustering because of strong linkage in the cohort. Across approximately 400 genotyped donors of the cohort, an average of roughly 250,000 unique TCR beta nucleotide sequences per donor were sequenced, and approximately 17% of those sequences were non-productive. Overall study outcomes, separate from this receptor: In a later analysis, HLA-associated TCR beta chains were found to be more clonally expanded and to have lower generation probabilities than equally common non-associated chains. Assigning TCR associations to individual alleles was difficult when HLA alleles, especially DR and DQ, strongly co-occurred. Because HLA typing was unavailable for some donors at each locus, only the typed subset was used in association tests. Presence/absence analyses assumed roughly uniform sequencing depth across donors, an assumption that may not hold. The study listed 164 TCR beta chains as associated with cytomegalovirus. The classifier was reported to diagnose cytomegalovirus status with high specificity and sensitivity in both the original cohort and the validation cohort. A later analysis found that most CMV-associated TCR beta chains appeared HLA-restricted, with HLA associations seemingly driven largely by CMV exposure. The sequencing pipeline was judged likely to have produced a cluster of highly shared sequence variants as a technical artifact. In an earlier analysis of 587 of the donors, most TCR beta V segments appeared in productive rearrangements about 87% or about 30% of the time, broadly matching IMGT annotations. In vitro tests confirmed that a few of the cytomegalovirus-associated TCR beta chains recognize cytomegalovirus antigens. At a false discovery rate of 0.05, a later analysis linked under 20,000 TCR beta sequences to specific HLA alleles. A later analysis reported that several top co-occurrence clusters appeared linked to parvovirus B19, influenza, CMV and Epstein-Barr virus. CMV serostatus was the only immune exposure information available for the cohort. Because counts were too low, roughly 16 rarely observed V segments, including chromosome 9 orphons, were excluded from the earlier analysis of some 540 of the donors. Linkage disequilibrium might explain the correlated functional status among segregating V segments, but an unknown experimental factor could not be excluded. While some public TCRs were present in many individuals, most TCR sequences turned up only very rarely across donors. In a later genetic analysis, a missense DCLRE1C variant was associated with V-gene and J-gene trimming of TCR beta chains, and the association was replicated in an independent cohort. In a later genetic analysis, fewer N-insertions in productive TCRs were reported among donors in an Asian-associated ancestry cluster than the 666-donor mean. Some IMGT-functional V segments, including TRBV6-2 and TRBV6-3, could not be told apart with the 87-base-pair reads, so those segments were excluded. A further reported finding was that TCR beta sequences accurately predicted the HLA-A and HLA-B alleles for most subjects in the first cohort. Only TCR beta chains were sequenced in this cohort, and the absence of alpha or paired-chain data limited detectable features. It was suggested by the authors that the approach could potentially be generalized to other disease states and immunological phenotypes. According to a later analysis, TCR association rates differed among HLA loci, with DRB1 alleles showing the most associated TCRs and HLA-C alleles showing the fewest.

On this clone: Its recognized antigen is unknown. No base qualities exist here, and no much larger clone lies one base off it.

The cohort consisted of some 670 healthy bone marrow donors. At the time of sampling, all cohort members were nominally healthy, though unrecorded immune exposures were likely present. The donor tested CMV seronegative and was one of the 352 seronegative cohort members. A peripheral blood sample was collected from each donor, and TCR beta sequencing was performed on peripheral blood mononuclear cells. Genomic DNA extraction from the blood cell samples was performed with the Qiagen DNeasy Blood Extraction Kit. The library was produced with the immunoSEQ multiplex PCR assay. The multiplex PCR relied on a mix of 60 forward primers for TCR Vbeta segments and 13 reverse primers for TCR Jbeta segments. Amplification of the CDR3 region of rearranged TCR beta genes was performed with a multiplex PCR assay on genomic DNA. The Illumina HiSeq System was used to sequence the amplified TCR beta libraries as 87-base-pair reads. The paper's data handling went like this. A later analysis counted about 82 million unique TCR beta chains across the 550 to 700 repertoires, and 10 million to 11 million of these chains were shared by at least two donors. Raw reads were error-corrected and collapsed into unique sequences by a nearest-neighbor algorithm in which closely related sequences were merged to remove PCR and sequencing errors. CDR3 sequences were aligned to IMGT reference sequences to assign V, D and J gene segments. Each retained sequence needed at least a six-nucleotide match to both a V gene segment and a J gene segment. Rearrangements were classified as productive when the CDR3 lacked stop codons and remained in frame with V and J, and all other rearrangements were classified as non-productive. CDR3 was defined by IMGT convention, running from the second conserved V-encoded cysteine to the conserved J-encoded phenylalanine. The earlier analysis of 550 to 650 of the donors excluded any sequence lacking an unambiguous match to a single V gene segment. In an earlier analysis of some 590 of the donors, V segments were called functional above 56.7% productive rearrangements and were called segregating when the between-donor standard deviation exceeded 5%. To diagnose cytomegalovirus status from the catalog of TCR beta chain sequences, a statistical classification framework was built. V and J gene assignment, in a later analysis, came from comparing TCR nucleotide sequences with IMGT/GENE-DB human TR gene sequences. A later analysis assigned CDR3 sequences and most-parsimonious VDJ recombination scenarios with the TCRdist pipeline. In a later analysis, each TCR beta chain was defined by its CDR3 amino acid sequence together with its V-gene family, and reads without a unique V-gene family were excluded. A later analysis removed 550 to 650 highly shared, low-generation-probability nucleotide sequences to deal with suspected cross-contamination and a sequencing artifact. In a later analysis, a clonal expansion index was calculated for each public chain from normalized within-repertoire ranks of inferred template counts. In a later analysis, generation probabilities were computed with a VDJ recombination model fitted to out-of-frame rearrangements, and the resulting probabilities were checked against IGoR. Hypergeometric tests were used in a later analysis to score TCR-TCR, TCR-HLA and TCR-CMV co-occurrence, with a repertoire-size bias correction applied to the TCR pairs. To estimate false discovery rates, a later analysis permuted the HLA or CMV assignments 20 times. In a later analysis, co-occurring TCRs were grouped with DBSCAN, and TCRdist sequence similarity was added when clustering was performed within HLA-allele-positive subsets. Repertoires with fewer than 30,000 or more than 120,000 public chains, plus five repertoires with anomalous nucleotide sharing, were excluded from co-occurrence clustering. The clones in this table, taken by TCRdb from immuneACCESS, are in-frame only. Not every clone is retained; where verified, under half of the shortfall comes from an unresolved V gene, and the cause of the rest is unknown. V and J calls and clone size come straight from that table; D and trimming were deduced from the DNA. This sample gives fewer than 150,000 clones in total; roughly 80% of them show up just once. The top ten clonotypes cover 4.5% to 6% of the sample.

CDR1 GTSNPN and CDR2 SVGIG are derived from the germline V gene (reference sequence). Including cysteine and phenylalanine, the CDR3 has 13 amino acids. This entry keeps only the CDR3 DNA: 39 bases, framed from base 1. The V and J ends are trimmed by 5 bases and 6 bases, leaving 17 bases between them. This TCR came from a male donor in good health and CMV-seronegative. Recombination linked TRBV30 to TRBJ2-7, and the D gene may be TRBD2, 5 bases matching. Source material: PBMCs. The encoded CDR3 is CAWSDFTASEQYF. The sequenced DNA: TGTGCCTGGTCGGACTTTACAGCCAGCGAGCAGTACTTC.